This T cell receptor (beta chain) stems from a study of shared clonotypes between healthy human individuals. Per germline, CDR1 LNHDA and CDR2 SQIVND (reference sequence). This CDR3 region has 14 residues. The trim removed 8 bases at V and 3 bases at J, leaving 8 bases unmatched. About this clone itself: The antigen remains undetermined.

Study observations and caveats: Represented genetic and exposure-history diversity was restricted by having few donors. Deeper or shallower sequencing was expected to change how clonotypes are shared among donors.

The authors distributed each subset's genomic DNA evenly over several immunoSEQ plates. Some clones are missing from TCRdb's copy, which holds only in-frame ones; the method was immunoSEQ multiplex PCR. Among about 490,000 clones, 60% to 85% were seen once, and the ten largest hold over 10%. The receptor was isolated from a woman in her thirties or forties in good health. Some clones in this sample may be carry-over from other donors' samples. Material for sequencing was PBMCs. The chain links TRBV19 to TRBJ2-7, with 9 nucleotides matching TRBD1. CDR3 residues: CASSKGQGRYEQYF. The CDR3 region has the DNA TGTGCCAGTTCAAAGGGACAGGGTCGCTACGAGCAGTACTTC.